The T cell receptor (beta chain) described here comes from a study of T-cell reconstitution after alpha-beta-depleted transplantation in children. Findings and limits, study-wide: When one year had passed after transplant, most T-cell counts and diversity came from newly produced T cells.

A TCRbeta library incorporating unique molecular identifiers was prepared. MiXCR, applied by TCRdb to the PCR reads, yields one record per CDR3 protein. This sample has a few hundred thousand distinct CDR3 sequences, with around 13% found just once. A remark on this clonotype: Antigen specificity is unknown. Mismatch with germline at one junction end may stem from a read error.

The V gene's germline CDR1 is MNHEY and CDR2 SVGEGT. This CDR3 is built from 16 residues. This TCR derives from a male patient aged 10-17 years who had a stem cell transplant for acute myeloid leukemia, so the T cells may come from the graft donor. The J gene is TRBJ2-6, the V gene TRBV6-2 or TRBV6-3; a weak D match, TRBD2 (6 bases). This material consisted of PBMCs, mostly from graft donor cells, taken 360 days after TCRalphabeta/CD19-depleted stem cell transplant. Here the CDR3 DNA reads TGTGCCAGCAGTTATTTTCGGGGGTATGGGGCCAACGTCCTGATTTTC. Translating gives CASSYFRGYGANVLIF.